Presented here are 24 T cell receptor beta chains from one specimen sequenced in a study of response to subunit inactivated influenza vaccine. One entry per CDR3 protein results from TCRdb running MiXCR on the RT-PCR reads. The sample has around 710,000 distinct CDR3 sequences, approximately 15% seen once; the top ten hold 5.5% to 7%. Sequencing was performed on PBMCs from blood, taken 14 to 15 days before vaccination. All receptors derive from a man over 45 who received an inactivated influenza vaccine.

The rearrangement joins TRBV11-1 to TRBJ2-7, with 8 bases lining up with TRBD1. The V gene's germline CDR1 is SGHAT and CDR2 FQDESV (reference sequence). This CDR3 is built from 17 residues. J was trimmed by 1 base and V by 0 bases; bases with no gene match: 8. CDR3 DNA: TGTGCCAGCAGCTTAGCGTCCGGGACAGGCTCGTCCTACGAGCAGTACTTC. It yields the protein CASSLASGTGSSYEQYF.

This clonotype was seen more than once but under ten times. This chain links TRBV4-3 with TRBJ2-5; D perhaps matches TRBD1 (5 bases). With 1 base removed from V and 1 base from J, the gap between germline ends came to 16 bases. Per germline, CDR1 LGHNA and CDR2 YSLEER. The CDR3 sequence is 17 residues long. CDR3 nucleotide sequence: TGCGCCAGCAGCCAAGGGAGAAGGGGAAGGCTCCAAGAGACCCAGTACTTC. This sequence encodes CASSQGRRGRLQETQYF.

The genes are TRBV7-2 and TRBJ1-1; 8 nucleotides agree with TRBD1. Losses at the gene ends were 0 bases for V and 0 bases for J; bases not matched to a gene: 3. This CDR3 is built from 16 residues. Germline CDR1 reads SGHTA; CDR2 reads FQGNSA. The CDR3 spells CASSLAAGGVNTEAFF. CDR3 coding DNA: TGTGCCAGCAGCTTAGCAGCAGGGGGCGTGAACACTGAAGCTTTCTTT.

This clonotype was recorded at least ten times. This rearrangement joins TRBV5-1 to TRBJ2-1, with unresolved D. Germline values: CDR1 SGHRS, CDR2 YFSETQ. The V and J ends lost 0 bases and 4 bases respectively, with 5 bases between them. The CDR3 extends over 13 amino acids. The CDR3 nucleotides read TGCGCCAGCAGCTTGGACTATTACAATGAGCAGTTCTTC. This translates into CASSLDYYNEQFF. Full variable domain (remainder filled in from reference TRBV5-1 and TRBJ2-1): KAGVTQTPRYLIKTRGQQVTLSCSPISGHRSVSWYQQTPGQGLQFLFEYFSETQRNKGNFPGRFSGRQFSNSRSEMNVSTLELGDSALYLCASSLDYYNEQFFGPGTRLTVL.

This clonotype was counted a few times. V is TRBV14 and J is TRBJ1-2; 9 bases agree with TRBD1. CDR3 size: 15 residues. In germline, CDR1 is SGHDN, CDR2 FVKESK. The J segment lost 2 bases and the V segment lost 1 base, leaving 2 bases of the junction unmatched. In DNA, the CDR3 is TGTGCCAGCAGCCAAGGTGACAGGGGGAACTATGGCTACACCTTC. Translated: CASSQGDRGNYGYTF.

The chain couples TRBV5-1 to TRBJ2-7; D perhaps matches TRBD2 (5 bases). Germline CDR1 reads SGHRS; CDR2 reads YFSETQ. The CDR3 has 16 amino acids. V was trimmed by 1 base and J by 0 bases, leaving 14 bases between them. The CDR3 DNA sequence: TGCGCCAGCAGCTTGTTTGGGTCTGGGAGCTCCTACGAGCAGTACTTC. Protein sequence: CASSLFGSGSSYEQYF.

This clonotype was detected a few times. The chain combines TRBV27 with TRBJ1-1, with 9 positions matching TRBD1. The CDR3 is made up of 14 amino acids. V gave up 2 bases and J gave up 7 bases; unmatched junction bases: 5. Germline CDR1 is MNHEY and CDR2 is SMNVEV (reference sequence). Written as DNA, the CDR3 is TGTGCCAGCAGTTTACGGACAGGGGCTAATGAAGCTTTCTTT. The encoded protein is CASSLRTGANEAFF.

This clonotype was recorded at least ten times. This rearrangement joins TRBV6-1 to TRBJ1-2; 9 bases map to TRBD1. Per the germline V gene, CDR1 is MNHNS and CDR2 is SASEGT. This CDR3 is built from 15 residues. V gave up 5 bases and J gave up 6 bases; unmatched junction bases: 10. DNA for the CDR3: TGTGCCAGCAGTAGCCCCAGGACAGGGGTTCATGGCTACACCTTC. This encodes CASSSPRTGVHGYTF.

This clonotype appeared many times. The V gene is TRBV2, the J gene TRBJ2-1, with D possibly TRBD1 on 8 matching bases. The germline V gene has CDR1 SNHLY and CDR2 FYNNEI. Trimming removed 5 bases at V and 4 bases at J, with 15 bases between. The CDR3 covers 15 residues. Written as DNA, the CDR3 is TGTGCCAGCAGTTTTTTACAGGGGGGGTACAATGAGCAGTTCTTC. Amino acids: CASSFLQGGYNEQFF. The full variable domain, in which reference TRBV2 and TRBJ2-1 provide the parts outside the CDR3, is EPEVTQTPSHQVTQMGQEVILRCVPISNHLYFYWYRQILGQKVEFLVSFYNNEISEKSEIFDDQFSVERPDGSNFTLKIRSTKLEDSAMYFCASSFLQGGYNEQFFGPGTRLTVL.

The chain is built from TRBV6-1 and TRBJ2-7; D call uncertain. The V gene lost 1 base and the J gene lost 6 bases, with 10 bases spanning the gap. This CDR3 spans 13 amino acids. Germline V lookup: CDR1 MNHNS, CDR2 SASEGT. In DNA, the CDR3 is TGTGCCAGCAGTGAAGAAAGGCGTGGCGAGCAGTACTTC. Its translation is CASSEERRGEQYF.

The chain is built from TRBV7-9 and TRBJ2-7, with TRBD2 as a possible D gene (6 bases). V was clipped by 5 bases and J by 2 bases, with 7 bases between them. Germline assignment: CDR1 SEHNR and CDR2 FQNEAQ (reference sequence). The CDR3 has 12 residues. In DNA, the CDR3 is TGTGCCAGCAGCGGCGGGACCTACGAGCAGTACTTC. It specifies CASSGGTYEQYF.

This clonotype was detected many times. The V call is TRBV3-1, the J call TRBJ1-2; a weak D match, TRBD1 (6 bases). CDR1 and CDR2 from the germline V gene are LGHDT and YNNKEL (reference sequence). The CDR3 contains 12 residues. Trimming took 4 bases from V and 6 from J, leaving 9 bases between them. The CDR3 loop reads CASSPGQNGYTF. The CDR3 DNA reads TGTGCCAGCAGCCCGGGACAAAATGGCTACACCTTC.

The chain uses TRBV6-5 and TRBJ1-1, with 8 bases lining up with TRBD1. The CDR3 is made up of 14 amino acids. With 4 bases clipped from V and 5 bases from J, the junction kept 6 bases outside the gene matches. CDR1 and CDR2 (germline): MNHEY, SVGAGI. Written as DNA, the CDR3 is TGTGCCAGCAGTTCCAGGGGGCGCGGGACTGAAGCTTTCTTT. Protein: CASSSRGRGTEAFF.

The chain carries TRBV20-1 and TRBJ2-7; 14 positions agree with TRBD2. With 6 bases clipped from V and 3 bases from J, the junction kept 10 bases outside the gene matches. CDR3 size: 16 residues. Germline V gene data show CDR1 as DFQATT and CDR2 as SNEGSKA (reference sequence). The CDR3, as DNA: TGCAGTGCCTACGGACTAGCGGGAGGTTTATTCTACGAGCAGTACTTC. This encodes CSAYGLAGGLFYEQYF.

This clonotype was recorded a few times. The genes are TRBV28 and TRBJ2-5; D possibly corresponds to TRBD2 (5 bases). Trimming took off 6 bases at V and 3 bases at J, with 14 bases between the two ends. CDR1 is MDHEN, CDR2 SYDVKM, per germline. CDR3 size: 14 residues. Written as DNA, the CDR3 is TGTGCCAGCAGCACGTCGGGATCCGAAGAGACCCAGTACTTC. Translation gives CASSTSGSEETQYF.

This chain connects TRBV20-1 to TRBJ2-1; possible D gene TRBD1, 6 bases. The CDR3 contains 17 residues. V shed 0 bases and J shed 12 bases, with 27 bases lying between them. Germline-derived CDR1 and CDR2 are DFQATT and SNEGSKA (reference sequence). The CDR3 region is CSARDQRKVGQFPGQFF. The DNA for the CDR3 is TGCAGTGCTAGAGATCAGAGAAAGGTGGGACAATTCCCCGGGCAGTTCTTC.

This clonotype was picked up many times. The chain couples TRBV29-1 to TRBJ2-3; 7 nucleotides agree with TRBD2. The germline gives CDR1 SQVTM, CDR2 ANQGSEA. After removal of 4 bases from V and 1 base from J, the junction contained 5 bases not matched to a gene. This CDR3 spans 14 amino acids. Here the CDR3 reads CSVVPSGRTDTQYF. The CDR3 DNA sequence: TGCAGCGTTGTGCCTAGCGGCCGCACAGATACGCAGTATTTT.

Ten or more counts support this clonotype. This chain's CDR3 is CASSPSLGGGASSYNEQFF. The DNA of the CDR3 is TGTGCCAGCAGCCCGAGCCTTGGCGGGGGGGCCAGTTCCTACAATGAGCAGTTCTTC. The genes are TRBV7-6 and TRBJ2-1; 9 positions match TRBD2. The ends lost 5 bases at V and 1 base at J; junction bases unmatched: 15. This CDR3 has 19 amino acids. Looked up from germline, CDR1 is SGHVS and CDR2 is FNYEAQ.

This clonotype has just a few counts. The chain couples TRBV11-2 to TRBJ2-3, with D unclear. Germline V gene data show CDR1 as SGHAT and CDR2 as FQNNGV. Trimming cost V 0 bases and J 2 bases, with 6 bases left between them. This CDR3 has 14 residues. The DNA for the CDR3 is TGTGCCAGCAGCTTAGAAGACCACACAGATACGCAGTATTTT. Amino acid sequence: CASSLEDHTDTQYF. The full variable domain, completed using reference TRBV11-2 and TRBJ2-3, is EAGVAQSPRYKIIEKRQSVAFWCNPISGHATLYWYQQILGQGPKLLIQFQNNGVVDDSQLPKDRFSAERLKGVDSTLKIQPAKLEDSAVYLCASSLEDHTDTQYFGPGTRLTVL.

The chain employs TRBV7-2 and TRBJ2-2; tentatively, D is TRBD2 (6 bases). The CDR3 spans 16 residues. Trimming stripped 2 bases from V and 5 bases from J, with 15 bases between. The germline gives CDR1 SGHTA, CDR2 FQGNSA. CDR3 in amino acids: CASSLMGPAGTGELFF. DNA of the CDR3: TGTGCCAGCAGCTTAATGGGCCCGGCGGGGACCGGGGAGCTGTTTTTT.

This chain connects TRBV20-1 to TRBJ2-5, with D unresolved. The ends were cut back, 2 bases at V and 4 bases at J, with 14 bases in the middle. From germline, CDR1 is DFQATT and CDR2 SNEGSKA (reference sequence). The length of the CDR3 is 14 residues. CDR3 sequence (DNA): TGCAGTGCTAGACCGGCTCGAGCCCCAGAGACCCAGTACTTC. This translates into CSARPARAPETQYF.

The table lists this clonotype with many counts. The CDR3 DNA follows: TGCGCCAGCAGCGAAAAACAGGGAGTCGATGGCTACACCTTC. This gives the protein CASSEKQGVDGYTF. This chain links TRBV5-1 with TRBJ1-2; D is perhaps TRBD1 (6 bases). Germline V gene lookup returns CDR1 SGHRS and CDR2 YFSETQ. V lost 4 bases and J 6 bases, leaving 16 bases between the germline ends. The CDR3 runs 14 residues.

V gene TRBV19 combines with J gene TRBJ2-2; 8 bases line up with TRBD1. The CDR3 extends over 15 amino acids. Trimming at V came to 6 bases and at J to 5 bases, leaving 8 bases not matched to a gene. The germline gives CDR1 LNHDA, CDR2 SQIVND (reference sequence). CDR3 amino acids: CASRLDRELTGELFF. The CDR3 region has the DNA TGTGCCAGTAGATTGGACAGGGAACTGACCGGGGAGCTGTTTTTT.

V gene TRBV11-2 combines with J gene TRBJ2-7; D possibly corresponds to TRBD1 (7 bases). Germline assignment: CDR1 SGHAT and CDR2 FQNNGV. The CDR3 runs to 13 residues. The V gene lost 3 bases and the J gene lost 6 bases, with 12 bases spanning the gap. CDR3 nucleotides: TGTGCCAGCAGCTTCAGGGGGGATGGCGAGCAGTACTTC. Amino acid sequence: CASSFRGDGEQYF.